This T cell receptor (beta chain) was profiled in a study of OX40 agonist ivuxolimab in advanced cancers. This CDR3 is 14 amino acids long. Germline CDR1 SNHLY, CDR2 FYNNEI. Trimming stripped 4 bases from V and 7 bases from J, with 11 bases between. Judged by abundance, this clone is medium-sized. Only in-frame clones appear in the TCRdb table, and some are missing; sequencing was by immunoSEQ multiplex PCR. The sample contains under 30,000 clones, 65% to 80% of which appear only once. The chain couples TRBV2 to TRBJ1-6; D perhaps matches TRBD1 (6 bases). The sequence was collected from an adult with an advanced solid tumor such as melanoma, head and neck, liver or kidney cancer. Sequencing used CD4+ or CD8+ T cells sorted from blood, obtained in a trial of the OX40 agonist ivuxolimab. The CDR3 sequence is CASSAGQLNSPLHF. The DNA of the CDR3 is TGTGCCAGCAGTGCTGGACAGTTGAATTCACCCCTCCACTTT.